This is a list of T cell receptor beta chains from one sample in a study of early T cells in non-severe SARS-CoV-2 infection. Each CDR3 protein is one row after TCRdb ran MiXCR on the 5' RACE reads. This table holds tens of thousands of distinct CDR3 sequences, around 8.5% found once. Sequenced material: whole blood. These TCRs come from an adult who was a healthcare worker with PCR-confirmed SARS-CoV-2 infection or an uninfected control (not recorded which). CDR3s include the opening cysteine and the closing phenylalanine or tryptophan. The order of the fields is V gene, clone size, J gene, D gene, CDR3 protein, CDR3 DNA. The D gene is left open where the match is weak. For some rows the clone size is stated as once, few or many, or as a class when expanded; others skip it.

TRBV4-1	many	TRBJ1-2	TRBD1	CASRERDRAAYGYTF	TGCGCCAGCAGGGAGCGGGACAGGGCTGCCTATGGCTACACCTTC
TRBV20-1	few	TRBJ2-1	TRBD2	CSASKAGLQYNEQFF	TGCAGTGCTAGTAAAGCGGGATTACAATACAATGAGCAGTTCTTC
TRBV21-1	few	TRBJ1-2	.	CASSKSGQDKYGYTF	TGTGCCAGCAGCAAAAGTGGGCAAGACAAGTATGGCTACACCTTC
TRBV3-1	few	TRBJ2-2	TRBD2	CASSLLSGGANTGELFF	TGTGCCAGCAGCCTCCTTAGCGGGGGGGCGAACACCGGGGAGCTGTTTTTT
TRBV5-1	few	TRBJ2-2	.	CASRVVYRSTGELFF	TGCGCCAGCAGGGTGGTTTACCGGTCCACCGGGGAGCTGTTTTTT
TRBV6-5	many	TRBJ2-2	TRBD2	CASSYSGLGNGELFF	TGTGCCAGCAGTTACTCGGGACTAGGCAACGGGGAGCTGTTTTTT
TRBV2	.	TRBJ2-6	.	CASLRARANVLTF	TGTGCCAGCCTTCGAGCCCGGGCCAACGTCCTGACTTTC
TRBV20-1	many	TRBJ1-1	.	CSASSTAGTEAFF	TGCAGTGCTAGCTCAACGGCGGGCACTGAAGCTTTCTTT
TRBV30	many	TRBJ1-2	.	CALETGSYGYTF	TGTGCCCTCGAGACAGGAAGCTATGGCTACACCTTC
TRBV12-3/TRBV12-4	many	TRBJ1-1	.	CASSLSTSWNTEAFF	TGTGCCAGCAGTTTAAGTACAAGTTGGAACACTGAAGCTTTCTTT
TRBV7-9	.	TRBJ2-6	TRBD1	CASSPSTGSFGANVLTF	TGTGCCAGCAGCCCCTCGACAGGGAGCTTTGGGGCCAACGTCCTGACTTTC
TRBV12-5	.	TRBJ1-4	.	CASGGGASDQKLFF	TGTGCTAGTGGTGGGGGGGCGTCGGACCAAAAACTGTTTTTT
TRBV6-6	.	TRBJ1-1	.	CASSTTGIEAFF	TGTGCCAGCAGTACGACTGGAATTGAAGCTTTCTTT
TRBV3-1	many	TRBJ1-1	.	CASSHQGGPEAFF	TGTGCCAGCAGCCACCAGGGAGGCCCTGAAGCTTTCTTT
TRBV10-3	many	TRBJ2-2	TRBD1	CAISDPDRSNTGELFF	TGTGCCATCAGTGACCCGGACAGGTCGAACACCGGGGAGCTGTTTTTT
TRBV7-6	few	TRBJ2-3	.	CASSPSSATDTQYF	TGTGCCAGCAGCCCGTCCAGTGCCACAGATACGCAGTATTTT
TRBV7-2	many	TRBJ2-6	.	CASTPPSGANVLTF	TGTGCCAGCACCCCTCCCTCTGGGGCCAACGTCCTGACTTTC
TRBV7-2	many	TRBJ2-4	.	CASSLVSVGAKNIQYF	TGTGCCAGCAGCTTAGTGTCCGTAGGGGCCAAAAACATTCAGTACTTC
TRBV12-3/TRBV12-4	.	TRBJ1-1	.	CASSPTGRGAFF	TGTGCCAGCAGTCCGACGGGTAGGGGAGCTTTCTTT
TRBV29-1	many	TRBJ2-5	.	CSGGRAQETQYF	TGCAGCGGGGGACGGGCCCAAGAGACCCAGTACTTC
TRBV27	.	TRBJ2-7	.	CASSYVGGNYEQYF	TGTGCCAGCAGTTACGTCGGGGGAAACTACGAGCAGTACTTC
TRBV20-1	.	TRBJ1-1	TRBD1	CSASSQGGADTEAFF	TGCAGTGCTAGTTCGCAGGGGGGTGCTGACACTGAAGCTTTCTTT
TRBV30	few	TRBJ1-6	.	CAWRRAAARNSPLHF	TGTGCCTGGAGAAGAGCGGCAGCACGGAATTCACCCCTCCACTTT
TRBV5-4	many	TRBJ1-4	.	CASGVRSTTNEKLFF	TGTGCCAGCGGAGTCAGGAGTACAACTAATGAAAAACTGTTTTTT
TRBV6-2/TRBV6-3	many	TRBJ1-2	.	CASRTGAEGYTF	TGTGCCAGCAGGACGGGGGCGGAGGGCTACACCTTC
TRBV15	.	TRBJ1-2	.	CATSRGPDGYTF	TGTGCCACCAGCAGAGGACCTGATGGCTACACCTTC
TRBV16	.	TRBJ1-5	.	CASSQRDRNYQPQHF	TGTGCCAGCAGCCAACGTGACAGGAATTATCAGCCCCAGCATTTT
TRBV6-2/TRBV6-3	.	TRBJ2-7	.	CASSYGQSYEQYF	TGTGCCAGCAGTTACGGACAGTCCTACGAGCAGTACTTC
TRBV7-6	few	TRBJ1-6	.	CASSSGTANNSPLHF	TGTGCCAGCAGCAGCGGGACGGCCAACAATTCACCCCTCCACTTT
TRBV20-1	few	TRBJ1-2	.	CSARELGVPGYTF	TGCAGTGCTAGAGAACTAGGAGTGCCGGGCTACACCTTC
TRBV6-1	few	TRBJ2-2	.	CASREGYGELFF	TGTGCCAGCAGAGAGGGGTACGGGGAGCTGTTTTTT
TRBV15	.	TRBJ2-4	TRBD1	CATRRDRESRAKNIQYF	TGTGCCACCAGGCGGGACAGGGAAAGTAGGGCCAAAAACATTCAGTACTTC
TRBV3-1	.	TRBJ2-5	.	CASRDLLQGGETQYF	TGTGCCAGCAGAGACCTTCTACAGGGTGGCGAGACCCAGTACTTC
TRBV20-1	few	TRBJ2-2	.	CSARKSLTGELFF	TGCAGTGCTCGAAAGAGCTTGACCGGGGAGCTGTTTTTT
TRBV7-2	many	TRBJ2-1	.	CASSPGPTIKGNEQFF	TGTGCCAGCAGCCCAGGGCCGACAATAAAGGGGAATGAGCAGTTCTTC
TRBV4-1	.	TRBJ2-1	.	CASSPRQGGHGNEQFF	TGCGCCAGCAGCCCCCGGCAGGGGGGCCATGGGAATGAGCAGTTCTTC
TRBV20-1	.	TRBJ2-7	.	CSASSPSYEQYF	TGCAGTGCTAGCTCACCCTCCTACGAGCAGTACTTC